These 28 T cell receptor beta chains were sequenced from one sample in a study of T-cell reconstitution after alpha-beta-depleted transplantation in children. The TCRbeta library incorporated unique molecular identifiers. TCRdb itself ran the PCR reads through MiXCR, one entry per CDR3 protein. The table shows hundreds of thousands of distinct CDR3 sequences, with roughly 14% occurring only once. The material sequenced was PBMCs, taken before TCRalphabeta/CD19-depleted stem cell transplant. These receptors all come from a girl aged 2 to 10 with congenital amegakaryocytic thrombocytopenia, due to receive a stem cell transplant.

The sample holds many counts of this clonotype. The chain has TRBV4-2 and TRBJ2-2; TRBD2 matches 11 bases. This CDR3 comprises 17 residues. Germline CDR1 reads LGHNA; CDR2 reads YNFKEQ. The trim removed 2 bases at V and 0 bases at J, leaving 2 bases unmatched. The CDR3 DNA follows: TGTGCCAGCAGCCAACCGGGACTAGCGGCGAACACCGGGGAGCTGTTTTTT. Encoded protein: CASSQPGLAANTGELFF.

The chain has TRBV12-3 or TRBV12-4 and TRBJ1-3; D call uncertain. The germline V and J ends were trimmed by 3 bases and 3 bases, with 9 bases remaining between them. This CDR3 comprises 14 residues. The CDR3 protein is CASSFRLGGNTIYF. The CDR3 region has the DNA TGTGCCAGCAGTTTTCGGTTGGGTGGAAACACCATATATTTT.

This clonotype has a count of ten or more. The V gene is TRBV27, the J gene TRBJ2-5, with 9 bases lining up with TRBD1. Per germline, CDR1 MNHEY and CDR2 SMNVEV (reference sequence). The CDR3 spans 14 residues. With 4 bases clipped from V and 1 base from J, the junction kept 1 base outside the gene matches. The DNA for the CDR3 is TGTGCCAGCAGTTGGGACAGGGCCCAAGAGACCCAGTACTTC. This sequence encodes CASSWDRAQETQYF.

This clonotype was observed at least ten times. The germline gene is not matched at one end of the junction; a read error may be the cause. The chain has TRBV6-1 and TRBJ2-4; D is perhaps TRBD1 or TRBD2 (5 bases each). Germline CDR1 and CDR2: MNHNS and SASEGT. This CDR3 region has 15 residues. The CDR3 protein is CASSEQVNSGVYGAF. The CDR3 coding sequence is TGTGCCAGCAGTGAACAAGTCAACTCCGGGGTTTACGGGGCCTTC.

To note about this clonotype: This may come from a read error, since a much larger clone is one base off. V usage is TRBV5-1 and J usage is TRBJ1-2, with 7 nucleotides matching TRBD1. This CDR3 spans 16 amino acids. Per germline, CDR1 SGHRS and CDR2 YFSETQ. CDR3 DNA sequence: TGCGCCAGCAGCCCGGGCGACAGGGCCGTCGACTATGGCTACCCCTTC. The encoded protein is CASSPGDRAVDYGYPF.

This clonotype showed up just a few times. The chain joins TRBV10-3 to TRBJ2-1; 9 bases match TRBD2. The V gene end was trimmed by 4 bases and the J gene end by 0 bases; junction bases not matched to a gene: 7. CDR3 length: 17 amino acids. Germline V gene lookup returns CDR1 ENHRY and CDR2 SYGVKD. The CDR3 loop reads CAISGTSAYSSYNEQFF. CDR3 sequence (DNA): TGTGCCATCAGTGGGACTAGCGCCTATAGCTCCTACAATGAGCAGTTCTTC.

This clonotype was seen repeatedly, ten times or more. The V call is TRBV20-1, the J call TRBJ2-7; D remains ambiguous. Germline assignment: CDR1 DFQATT and CDR2 SNEGSKA (reference sequence). This CDR3 has 12 amino acids. The V gene lost 4 bases and the J gene lost 6 bases, with 13 bases spanning the gap. The CDR3: CSAKSDAREQYF. The CDR3 nucleotides are TGCAGTGCTAAAAGCGACGCGCGCGAGCAGTACTTC.

The sample holds a few counts of this clonotype. The gene calls are TRBV12-3 or TRBV12-4 and TRBJ2-5; D possibly corresponds to TRBD2 (7 bases). The CDR3 sequence is 13 residues long. V was pared by 4 bases and J by 14 bases, with 20 bases between. CDR3 bases: TGTGCCAGCAGTTCCGGGAAGCTCGGGGGGCAATACTTC. Translated, it gives CASSSGKLGGQYF.

This chain links TRBV19 with TRBJ2-7; 7 bases map to TRBD2. The CDR3 extends over 14 amino acids. J was trimmed by 3 bases and V by 7 bases; bases with no gene match: 9. Germline-derived CDR1 and CDR2 are LNHDA and SQIVND (reference sequence). For the CDR3, the DNA is TGTGCCAGTAACCCGGGGGGATCTAGCTACGAGCAGTACTTC. Protein: CASNPGGSSYEQYF.

This clonotype was picked up a small number of times. V is TRBV5-1 and J is TRBJ2-2, with D hard to call. V lost 4 bases, J lost 6 bases, and 16 bases lay in between. The CDR3 contains 15 residues. CDR1 and CDR2 (germline): SGHRS, YFSETQ. The CDR3 is CASSEAPERSGELFF. As DNA, the CDR3 is TGCGCCAGCAGCGAAGCCCCCGAGAGGTCCGGGGAGCTGTTTTTT.

Points on this clonotype: A read error may explain this, as a much larger clone is one base away. The genes are TRBV12-3 or TRBV12-4 and TRBJ2-3, with TRBD2 matching 11 bases. This CDR3 spans 16 amino acids. Here the CDR3 DNA reads TGTGTCAGCAGTCCTACTAGCGGGAGTGGCACAGATACGCAGTATTTT. As protein: CVSSPTSGSGTDTQYF.

This clonotype was seen at least ten times. The V call is TRBV29-1, the J call TRBJ2-7, with a weak D call TRBD1 (6 bases). There are 13 residues in the CDR3. V was clipped by 4 bases and J by 7 bases, with 17 bases between them. Per the germline V gene, CDR1 is SQVTM and CDR2 is ANQGSEA. The DNA for the CDR3 is TGCAGCGTTGCCGTACAGGGAAGGAGTGAGCAGTACTTC. It yields the protein CSVAVQGRSEQYF.

This clonotype occurred many times. The chain employs TRBV10-3 and TRBJ1-5; tentative D call: TRBD1 (5 bases). The CDR3 length is 12 residues. CDR1 and CDR2 from the germline V gene are ENHRY and SYGVKD. The germline V and J ends were trimmed by 9 bases and 4 bases, with 10 bases remaining between them. The CDR3 coding sequence is TGTGCCATTGCAGGGCCTAATCAGCCCCAGCATTTT. Amino acid sequence: CAIAGPNQPQHF.

This clonotype came up a few times. V usage is TRBV7-2 and J usage is TRBJ2-7, with TRBD2 as a possible D gene (6 bases). Per the germline V gene, CDR1 is SGHTA and CDR2 is FQGNSA. The CDR3 covers 17 residues. Trimming took 2 bases from V and 3 from J, leaving 20 bases between them. The CDR3 region has the DNA TGTGCCAGCAGCTTAACCCGTAGTGCGGGGCCGATCTACGAGCAGTACTTC. It specifies CASSLTRSAGPIYEQYF.

This clonotype was seen at least ten times. The chain combines TRBV20-1 with TRBJ2-3; 8 bases agree with TRBD2. The J segment lost 4 bases and the V segment lost 4 bases, leaving 4 bases of the junction unmatched. Germline assignment: CDR1 DFQATT and CDR2 SNEGSKA (reference sequence). The CDR3 runs to 13 residues. The CDR3 DNA is TGCAGTGCTACGGGAGGGCCCGCAGATACGCAGTATTTT. It is translated as CSATGGPADTQYF.

This chain uses TRBV4-2 with TRBJ2-2, with 11 nucleotides matching TRBD2. In germline, CDR1 is LGHNA, CDR2 YNFKEQ. There are 19 residues in the CDR3. The V and J ends lost 4 bases and 0 bases, in that order; junction bases with no gene match: 10. The CDR3 loop reads CASSPVGLAGGTNTGELFF. Written as DNA, the CDR3 is TGTGCCAGCAGCCCCGTGGGGCTAGCGGGAGGTACGAACACCGGGGAGCTGTTTTTT.

This sequence joins TRBV7-9 and TRBJ2-1; D call uncertain. CDR3 length: 14 residues. Germline V CDR1 and CDR2: SEHNR, FQNEAQ (reference sequence). Trimming cost V 11 bases and J 6 bases, with 20 bases left between them. Here the CDR3 DNA reads TGTGCCGGCGGAGCATTCGCTTTAGTCAATGAGCAGTTCTTC. Its translation: CAGGAFALVNEQFF. The variable domain in full, with the rest retrieved from reference TRBV7-9 and TRBJ2-1, is DTGVSQNPRHKITKRGQNVTFRCDPISEHNRLYWYRQTLGQGPEFLTYFQNEAQLEKSRLLSDRFSAERPKGSFSTLEIQRTEQGDSAMYLCAGGAFALVNEQFFGPGTRLTVL.

This clonotype was picked up a small number of times. The chain combines TRBV7-8 with TRBJ2-3; TRBD2 agrees at 7 bases. The ends lost 4 bases at V and 11 bases at J; junction bases unmatched: 21. The CDR3 contains 17 residues. Germline V lookup: CDR1 SGHVS, CDR2 FQNEAQ. The CDR3 sequence is CASSSCGRAANGCEQYF. The CDR3 nucleotides read TGTGCCAGCAGCTCCTGTGGGAGGGCCGCCAACGGGTGTGAGCAGTATTTT.

Many counts were recorded for this clonotype. The chain joins TRBV28 to TRBJ1-2; TRBD1 is a possible D gene (6 bases). V was pared by 5 bases and J by 8 bases, with 21 bases between. Germline V gives CDR1 MDHEN, CDR2 SYDVKM. The CDR3 is 15 amino acids. CDR3 nucleotide sequence: TGTGCCAGCAGTCCCCCCCTCTATTCAGGGGTGGGCTACACCTTC. Its protein product is CASSPPLYSGVGYTF.

This clonotype was recorded many times. The chain couples TRBV6-5 to TRBJ1-1; D remains ambiguous. The CDR3 totals 12 residues. Trimming stripped 8 bases from V and 5 bases from J, with 12 bases between. Per the germline V gene, CDR1 is MNHEY and CDR2 is SVGAGI. This chain's CDR3 is CASSTFGTEAFF. CDR3 bases: TGTGCCAGCTCGACTTTTGGGACTGAAGCTTTCTTT.

This clonotype was detected only a few times. The J gene is TRBJ2-5, the V gene TRBV6-5; 11 bases line up with TRBD2. The CDR3 spans 15 residues. Germline loops: CDR1 MNHEY, CDR2 SVGAGI. V gave up 1 base and J gave up 4 bases; unmatched junction bases: 2. CDR3 sequence: CASSYLGLAGETQYF. The CDR3 nucleotides are TGTGCCAGCAGTTACTTAGGACTAGCGGGAGAGACCCAGTACTTC.

This clonotype was seen ten or more times. This chain uses TRBV11-1 with TRBJ2-1; D is possibly TRBD2 (6 bases). This CDR3 contains 12 residues. Trimming removed 4 bases at V and 9 bases at J, with 10 bases between. Germline V gives CDR1 SGHAT, CDR2 FQDESV (reference sequence). CDR3 protein: CASSSYSGEQFF. In nucleotides, the CDR3 is TGTGCCAGCAGCTCCTATAGCGGTGAGCAGTTCTTC.

In its sample, this clonotype was seen a few times. The J gene is TRBJ2-3, the V gene TRBV7-8; TRBD1 or TRBD2 may be the D gene (6 bases each). Germline CDR1 reads SGHVS; CDR2 reads FQNEAQ. V was trimmed by 8 bases and J by 0 bases, leaving 12 bases between them. The CDR3 spans 14 residues. CDR3 DNA: TGTGCCAGCCGAGAGGGGGGTAGCACAGATACGCAGTATTTT. It specifies CASREGGSTDTQYF.

The chain uses TRBV4-2 and TRBJ2-2; 9 nucleotides match TRBD2. Germline lookup yields CDR1 LGHNA and CDR2 YNFKEQ. V shed 0 bases, J shed 6 bases, and the junction held 14 bases outside the gene matches. The CDR3 length is 19 residues. The CDR3 loop reads CASSQDRVTSGFYAGELFF. CDR3 coding DNA: TGTGCCAGCAGCCAAGATAGGGTGACTAGCGGTTTTTATGCCGGGGAGCTGTTTTTT.

This clonotype was found many times. The chain employs TRBV6-5 and TRBJ2-7; 10 bases fit TRBD1. This CDR3 has 14 amino acids. Germline-derived CDR1 and CDR2 are MNHEY and SVGAGI. V was pared by 5 bases and J by 4 bases, with 5 bases of the junction left unmatched. Here the CDR3 reads CASSHRDRGYEQYF. CDR3 bases: TGTGCCAGCAGTCACCGGGACAGGGGTTACGAGCAGTACTTC.

This clonotype was seen more than once but under ten times. This chain joins TRBV20-1 and TRBJ2-7, with 9 bases fitting TRBD2. Germline V gives CDR1 DFQATT, CDR2 SNEGSKA (reference sequence). V shed 2 bases and J 4 bases; nucleotides not matched to a gene: 12. The CDR3 sequence is 16 residues long. The DNA of the CDR3 is TGCAGTGCTAGATCTTCTCCGAGCGGGAGGACTTACGAGCAGTACTTC. Protein sequence: CSARSSPSGRTYEQYF.

This clonotype was detected once. This may come from a read error, since a much larger clone is one base off. The chain couples TRBV6-1 to TRBJ1-2; no definite D call. The CDR3 sequence is 13 residues long. The germline V gene has CDR1 MNHNS and CDR2 SASEGT. CDR3 coding DNA: TGTGCCAGTACCCTCCGGCGAAACTATGGCGACACCTTC. This sequence encodes CASTLRRNYGDTF.

This sequence joins TRBV11-3 and TRBJ2-2, with D maybe TRBD1 (5 bases). V was trimmed by 1 base and J by 0 bases, leaving 6 bases between them. CDR1 is SGHNT, CDR2 YENEEA, per germline. The CDR3 spans 15 residues. This CDR3 reads CASSLGTTNTGELFF. The CDR3 nucleotides are TGTGCCAGCAGCTTAGGGACAACGAACACCGGGGAGCTGTTTTTT.